This T cell receptor beta chain came from a study of blood T cell repertoires in COVID-19. Turning to the study itself: Acute-phase and convalescent COVID-19 samples originated in the United States, Italy and Spain. In each case, the material was cDNA or gDNA derived from T cells, B-cell-depleted T cells, or PBMCs.

Seattle-derived patients entered the study during active infection and were followed longitudinally. As handled by the study authors: Estimated nucleated cell counts came from reference gene primer amplification. Using immunoSEQ multiplex PCR, the repertoire was profiled, and TCRdb retains in-frame clones only, with some absent. That table is the source of V, J and clone size, and D and trimming were worked out from the DNA. This sample carries 250,000 to 350,000 clones, 84% of them seen once, and the ten largest clones take roughly 14%. V lost 7 bases, J lost 7 bases, and 8 bases stayed unmatched. In germline, CDR1 is SGHRS, CDR2 YFSETQ. The CDR3 runs to 14 residues.

Sequenced input: peripheral blood. The receptor's source is a person between 65 and 79 years old with COVID-19, enrolled during active disease. This sequence joins TRBV5-1 and TRBJ2-1; TRBD1 aligns across 10 bases. The CDR3 protein is CASARDRGWNEQFF. The CDR3 DNA reads as TGCGCCAGCGCCCGGGACAGGGGCTGGAATGAGCAGTTCTTC.